This entry lists 24 T cell receptor beta chains sequenced from one sample in a study of shared clonotypes between healthy human individuals. TCRdb keeps only in-frame clones here, not all; method: immunoSEQ multiplex PCR. The sample has around 980,000 clones, 75% to 80% seen once. The specimen was memory CD4+ T cells from PBMCs. The subset was: CD45RA-negative fraction. These receptor sequences come from a man between 18 and 29 years old in good health. Some clones in this sample may be carry-over from other donors' samples.

With regard to this clone: The same CDR3 arises from other DNA sequences in this sample as well. The chain links TRBV5-1 to TRBJ2-7, with D unclear. This CDR3 region has 13 residues. CDR1 is SGHRS and CDR2 is YFSETQ in the germline V gene. Between the trimmed V and J ends, which lost 4 bases and 2 bases, there was a span of 10 bases. CDR3 amino acids: CASSLGPAYEQYF. As DNA, the CDR3 is TGCGCCAGCAGCCTTGGGCCAGCCTACGAGCAGTACTTC.

The chain employs TRBV6-9 and TRBJ2-7; D ambiguous. CDR3 length equals 13 residues. CDR1 is MNHGY, CDR2 SVAAGI, per germline. Trimming cost V 5 bases and J 2 bases, with 10 bases left between them. The CDR3 here is CASSPPLPYEQYF. The CDR3 bases are TGTGCCAGCAGTCCCCCTTTGCCCTACGAGCAGTACTTC.

As to this clone: The sample carries other DNA sequences with the same CDR3. The V and J genes are TRBV28 and TRBJ2-1, with D possibly being TRBD1 (5 bases). CDR1 is MDHEN, CDR2 SYDVKM, per germline. V was clipped by 5 bases and J by 8 bases, with 7 bases between them. The CDR3 spans 11 residues. CDR3 protein: CASSLRDEQFF. The CDR3 nucleotides read TGTGCCAGCAGTCTCAGGGATGAGCAGTTCTTC. Based on the CDR3 plus reference TRBV28 and TRBJ2-1, the full variable domain is DVKVTQSSRYLVKRTGEKVFLECVQDMDHENMFWYRQDPGLGLRLIYFSYDVKMKEKGDIPEGYSVSREKKERFSLILESASTNQTSMYLCASSLRDEQFFGPGTRLTVL.

Concerning this clone: Other DNA sequences in the sample encode the same CDR3. The V and J genes are TRBV28 and TRBJ1-3, with D hard to call. From germline, CDR1 is MDHEN and CDR2 SYDVKM. Deletions cut 1 base from V and 1 base from J, with 5 bases between. CDR3 length: 14 amino acids. In nucleotides, the CDR3 is TGTGCCAGCAGTTTATTGGGGTCTGGAAACACCATATATTTT. This gives the protein CASSLLGSGNTIYF.

A note on this clone: Other DNA sequences in the sample encode the same CDR3. The chain is built from TRBV5-1 and TRBJ1-2, with 8 nucleotides matching TRBD1. V shed 4 bases, J shed 4 bases, and the junction held 3 bases outside the gene matches. The length of the CDR3 is 13 residues. The germline V gene has CDR1 SGHRS and CDR2 YFSETQ. The CDR3 DNA sequence: TGCGCCAGCAGCCCTACAGGGGGCTATGGCTACACCTTC. This sequence encodes CASSPTGGYGYTF.

The rearrangement joins TRBV19 to TRBJ2-3, with TRBD1 identical over 8 bases. Unmatched junction bases numbered 7, after V lost 4 bases and J lost 1 base. The CDR3 is 16 residues long. Germline CDR1 and CDR2: LNHDA and SQIVND (reference sequence). CDR3 in amino acids: CASSKTRGRGTDTQYF. The CDR3 DNA sequence: TGTGCCAGTAGTAAGACCAGGGGGCGAGGCACAGATACGCAGTATTTT. Full variable domain (missing parts from reference TRBV19 and TRBJ2-3): DGGITQSPKYLFRKEGQNVTLSCEQNLNHDAMYWYRQDPGQGLRLIYYSQIVNDFQKGDIAEGYSVSREKKESFPLTVTSAQKNPTAFYLCASSKTRGRGTDTQYFGPGTRLTVL.

This clone has a handful of counts. The chain uses TRBV10-2 and TRBJ1-2; no clear D gene. From germline, CDR1 is WSHSY and CDR2 SAAADI. This CDR3 spans 14 amino acids. V was shortened by 3 bases and J by 10 bases, with 18 bases between the two germline ends. CDR3 protein: CASSETVRISDYTF. For the CDR3, the DNA is TGCGCCAGCAGTGAAACGGTGCGGATTTCCGACTACACCTTC.

This sequence joins TRBV2 and TRBJ1-5; no clear D. The CDR3 contains 18 residues. Trimming pared 6 bases from V and 3 bases from J, leaving 24 bases between. Per the germline V gene, CDR1 is SNHLY and CDR2 is FYNNEI. The CDR3 spells CASSDTRNPGPPNQPQHF. The CDR3 nucleotides are TGTGCCAGCAGCGACACGAGGAATCCAGGTCCCCCCAATCAGCCCCAGCATTTT.

Only one count was recorded for this clone. V gene TRBV6-1 combines with J gene TRBJ2-1, with 11 nucleotides matching TRBD2. The CDR3 sequence is 19 residues long. In germline, CDR1 is MNHNS, CDR2 SASEGT. V shed 6 bases, J shed 0 bases, and the junction held 13 bases outside the gene matches. In nucleotides, the CDR3 is TGTGCCAGCAGAGAAAGACCGACTAGCGGGGTGAGCTCCTACAATGAGCAGTTCTTC. Translating it yields CASRERPTSGVSSYNEQFF.

The chain joins TRBV6-1 to TRBJ1-4; D is uncertain. Germline V gene sequence: CDR1 MNHNS, CDR2 SASEGT. V lost 4 bases, J lost 3 bases, and 12 bases lay in between. The CDR3 contains 15 residues. CDR3 protein: CASSGTTAPNEKLFF. In DNA form, the CDR3 reads TGTGCCAGCAGTGGGACGACGGCCCCTAATGAAAAACTGTTTTTT.

The V and J genes are TRBV30 and TRBJ2-5; unclear D gene. This CDR3 region has 10 residues. Between the trimmed V and J ends, which lost 7 bases and 2 bases, there was a span of 5 bases. The germline V gene encodes CDR1 GTSNPN and CDR2 SVGIG (reference sequence). This CDR3 reads CAYSQETQYF. The DNA for the CDR3 is TGTGCCTACTCACAAGAGACCCAGTACTTC.

Only one count was recorded for this clone. The chain links TRBV7-3 to TRBJ2-7; tentative D call: TRBD2 (5 bases). Germline V CDR1 and CDR2: SGHTA, FQGTGA. The germline V and J ends were trimmed by 6 bases and 7 bases, with 16 bases remaining between them. The CDR3 covers 13 residues. The CDR3 loop reads CASSFSIPGEQYF. The CDR3 DNA follows: TGTGCCAGCAGTTTTTCGATCCCGGGGGAGCAGTACTTC.

DNA of the CDR3: TGTGCCAGCAGCCTGTCACAAGGGGATGGCTACACCTTC. As protein: CASSLSQGDGYTF. V is TRBV2 and J is TRBJ1-2, with D maybe TRBD1 (5 bases). Germline CDR1 reads SNHLY; CDR2 reads FYNNEI. The V end was cut by 6 bases, the J end by 6 bases, with 14 bases between. The CDR3 is 13 amino acids.

In regard to this clone: This sample also contains other DNA sequences that code for the same CDR3. Here the CDR3 reads CASSTGYYGYTF. The CDR3 nucleotides are TGTGCCAGCAGTACAGGGTACTATGGCTACACCTTC. The genes are TRBV28 and TRBJ1-2; the D gene is possibly TRBD1 (6 bases). With 5 bases removed from V and 3 bases from J, the gap between germline ends came to 7 bases. The germline CDR1 and CDR2 sequences are MDHEN and SYDVKM. This CDR3 contains 12 residues.

This chain connects TRBV30 to TRBJ2-6; unclear D gene. Trimming left V 4 bases short and J 0 bases short, with 4 bases between. This CDR3 has 13 residues. Germline V gene data show CDR1 as GTSNPN and CDR2 as SVGIG (reference sequence). CDR3 region: CAWTVSGANVLTF. CDR3 nucleotide sequence: TGTGCCTGGACGGTCTCTGGGGCCAACGTCCTGACTTTC.

The rearrangement uses TRBV10-3 and TRBJ1-2; D is ambiguous. The germline V gene encodes CDR1 ENHRY and CDR2 SYGVKD. V lost 10 bases and J 6 bases, leaving 12 bases between the germline ends. The CDR3 is 11 amino acids. The CDR3 protein is CATLNNDGYTF. In DNA, the CDR3 is TGTGCCACACTTAACAACGATGGCTACACCTTC.

The chain uses TRBV9 and TRBJ1-4; no clear D. The CDR3 covers 16 residues. V was cut by 3 bases and J by 0 bases, with 12 bases left in between. Germline-derived CDR1 and CDR2 are SGDLS and YYNGEE. The DNA of the CDR3 is TGTGCCAGCAGCGAGAGGACGGCCGCAACTAATGAAAAACTGTTTTTT. Protein sequence: CASSERTAATNEKLFF.

The V and J genes are TRBV7-2 and TRBJ1-2, with 8 bases aligning to TRBD1. J lost 2 bases, V lost 5 bases, and 7 bases had no gene match. CDR3 length: 15 residues. From germline, CDR1 is SGHTA and CDR2 FQGNSA. The CDR3 DNA follows: TGTGCCAGCAGCCGACCGGGACAGGTCAACTATGGCTACACCTTC. It yields the protein CASSRPGQVNYGYTF.

In the case of this clone: With a far larger clone one base away, a read error is the likely cause. The chain is built from TRBV6-1 and TRBJ1-4; no firm D call. From germline, CDR1 is MNHNS and CDR2 SASEGT. CDR3 size: 14 residues. CDR3: CASSPQTTNEKPFF. The DNA of the CDR3 is TGTGCCAGCAGTCCCCAGACAACTAATGAAAAACCGTTTTTT.

This clone has just one count. A much larger clone is a single base away; this may be a read error. The J gene is TRBJ1-1, the V gene TRBV7-3; D gene unclear. The CDR3 sequence is 13 residues long. V lost 2 bases and J lost 1, with 5 bases in between. Germline lookup yields CDR1 SGHTA and CDR2 FQGTGA. CDR3 coding DNA: TGTGCCAGCAGCTTACAAAAGAACACTGAAGCTTTCTTT. Its translation: CASSLQKNTEAFF.

The chain couples TRBV19 to TRBJ2-7; unclear D gene. Germline V lookup: CDR1 LNHDA, CDR2 SQIVND (reference sequence). The CDR3 covers 13 residues. V gave up 5 bases and J gave up 5 bases, with 13 bases separating them. CDR3 sequence (DNA): TGTGCCAGTAGTGCTCGACTCCTTAACGAGCAGTACTTC. This codes for CASSARLLNEQYF. The full variable domain, rest sourced from reference TRBV19 and TRBJ2-7, is DGGITQSPKYLFRKEGQNVTLSCEQNLNHDAMYWYRQDPGQGLRLIYYSQIVNDFQKGDIAEGYSVSREKKESFPLTVTSAQKNPTAFYLCASSARLLNEQYFGPGTRLTVT.

The J gene is TRBJ1-2, the V gene TRBV28; D is undetermined. The CDR3 length is 16 residues. Germline V gives CDR1 MDHEN, CDR2 SYDVKM. Trimming took off 4 bases at V and 4 bases at J, with 19 bases between the two ends. CDR3 region: CASSSPPRGGSYGYTF. The DNA of the CDR3 is TGTGCCAGCAGTTCACCACCTCGGGGTGGATCCTATGGCTACACCTTC.

The rearrangement links TRBV7-6 to TRBJ1-3, with D unresolved. Deletions cut 0 bases from V and 3 bases from J, with 6 bases between. The CDR3 totals 14 residues. Germline V gene lookup returns CDR1 SGHVS and CDR2 FNYEAQ. CDR3 amino acids: CASSLAGFGNTIYF. The CDR3 bases are TGTGCCAGCAGCTTAGCAGGGTTTGGAAACACCATATATTTT.

This clone was seen a handful of times. The chain couples TRBV28 to TRBJ1-1; 9 bases fit TRBD1. The junction had 10 bases not matched to a gene; V was cut back by 9 bases and J by 5 bases. The germline gives CDR1 MDHEN, CDR2 SYDVKM. This CDR3 spans 14 amino acids. The CDR3 nucleotides read TGTGCCAGTTACGAACAGGGGGCGCGAACTGAAGCTTTCTTT. Amino acid sequence: CASYEQGARTEAFF. The full variable domain, rest sourced from reference TRBV28 and TRBJ1-1, is DVKVTQSSRYLVKRTGEKVFLECVQDMDHENMFWYRQDPGLGLRLIYFSYDVKMKEKGDIPEGYSVSREKKERFSLILESASTNQTSMYLCASYEQGARTEAFFGQGTRLTVV.